The subject of this entry is one T cell receptor (beta chain). This clone is a singleton in its sample. No antigen is known for it. The input lacks base qualities; no much larger clone sits a single base away. The immunoSEQ Assay, a bias-controlled multiplex PCR, was used to amplify TCRbeta CDR3 regions from genomic DNA. Per the authors' processing: Within the assay, amplification of reference gene primers was used to estimate how many nucleated cells each sample contained. Sequence reads were collapsed and filtered to measure the absolute abundance of every unique TCRbeta CDR3 rearrangement. For each sample, productive Simpson clonality was calculated as the square root of Simpson's diversity index across productive rearrangements. TCRdb re-hosts the immuneACCESS table, in-frame sequences only. Its copies lack some clones; in the studies checked, an unresolved V gene accounts for under half of them, and the cause for the rest is not known. The DNA gave D and trimming, while V, J and clone size come from that table. Counted in this sample were some 150,000 clones; around 83% of them appeared once. About 2.6% of the sample rests with the top ten.

This entry belongs to a study of blood T cell repertoires in COVID-19 (dated by TCRdb to 2018 to 2020). In terms of the full investigation: Collaborator samples came from the United States, Italy and Spain and covered acute and convalescent phases of COVID-19. Samples came from the ongoing ImmuneRACE study (first 160 participants) plus 1,254 subjects from 6 global collaborators. Where available, HLA class I and class II types were obtained from metadata supplied by the sample provider rather than from assay-based typing. Deeply sampled blood TCRbeta repertoires from subjects exposed to, actively infected with, or recovered from COVID-19 were included in the dataset. The repertoires were released in a freely available public database meant as a resource for research on the immune response to SARS-CoV-2. The sample metadata nearly always contained a de-identified subject ID, COVID-19 status, age in years and sex. The material from the prospective study consisted of cDNA or gDNA derived from T cells, B-cell-depleted T cells, or PBMCs.

V gives up 0 bases and J gives up 2 bases, and the segment between their germline ends measures 11 bases. CDR1 and CDR2, looked up from the germline V gene, are KGHSH and LQKENI. The CDR3 contains 16 residues, cysteine and phenylalanine counted. Here the CDR3 DNA is all that survives: 48 bases in frame from base 1. Whole blood was collected in K2EDTA tubes by collaborating institutions according to the institutions' own protocols. For TCRbeta analysis, collaborators shipped samples in one of three forms: frozen whole blood, isolated PBMCs, or DNA extracted from either of those sample types. Beyond this particular receptor, the publication reports: Clinical and demographic metadata were provided uncurated, with the amount varying by source and participant.

Sequenced input: peripheral blood. The receptor comes from a human donor with acute or convalescent COVID-19. The donor label of this sample is uncertain. The chain was built from TRBV18 and TRBJ2-1; the D gene is possibly TRBD2, with 5 bases matching. The CDR3 loop reads CASSPPGAGTYNEQFF. In nucleotide form, the sequence is TGTGCCAGCTCACCACCCGGCGCGGGTACCTACAATGAGCAGTTCTTC.